The 13 T cell receptor beta chains below come from one sample, sequenced in a study of shared clonotypes between healthy human individuals. The data were produced by immunoSEQ multiplex PCR, yet TCRdb's version contains in-frame clones alone and is incomplete. The repertoire holds roughly 2.1 million clones, with roughly 91% as singletons. CD8 cells classed as naive were CD45RO-negative and positively selected for CCR7, excluding terminally differentiated effector memory CD45RA+ cells. The sequenced sample consisted of naive CD8+ T cells from PBMCs. These receptors all come from a man aged 18 to 29 in good health. Some clones in this sample may be carry-over from other donors' samples.

The chain employs TRBV5-1 and TRBJ2-1; 12 bases align to TRBD2. This CDR3 contains 16 residues. Per germline, CDR1 SGHRS and CDR2 YFSETQ. V trimming: 1 base; J trimming: 4 bases; junction bases outside the gene matches: 3. CDR3 bases: TGCGCCAGCAGCTTGACTCTAGCGGGAGGGTACAATGAGCAGTTCTTC. Its translation is CASSLTLAGGYNEQFF. Using reference TRBV5-1 and TRBJ2-1 for the parts outside the CDR3, the full variable domain is KAGVTQTPRYLIKTRGQQVTLSCSPISGHRSVSWYQQTPGQGLQFLFEYFSETQRNKGNFPGRFSGRQFSNSRSEMNVSTLELGDSALYLCASSLTLAGGYNEQFFGPGTRLTVL.

The chain uses TRBV7-3 and TRBJ2-3, with D maybe TRBD1 (5 bases). V was trimmed by 5 bases and J by 5 bases, leaving 11 bases between them. The CDR3 runs to 13 residues. Germline V CDR1 and CDR2: SGHTA, FQGTGA. CDR3 DNA sequence: TGTGCCAGCAGCAAATCCCAGGGAGATACGCAGTATTTT. It translates to CASSKSQGDTQYF.

This sequence joins TRBV2 and TRBJ2-1, with 8 nucleotides matching TRBD1. The V segment lost 2 bases and the J segment 0 bases; nucleotides outside the gene matches: 18. The CDR3 is made up of 21 amino acids. Germline loops: CDR1 SNHLY, CDR2 FYNNEI. The CDR3 loop reads CASSESGLGQDALSSYNEQFF. CDR3 DNA sequence: TGTGCCAGCAGTGAATCGGGGTTGGGACAGGATGCACTGAGCTCCTACAATGAGCAGTTCTTC.

The chain is built from TRBV27 and TRBJ1-4; 9 positions agree with TRBD1. The CDR3 loop spans 14 amino acids. The germline V gene has CDR1 MNHEY and CDR2 SMNVEV (reference sequence). V lost 5 bases, J lost 7 bases, and 5 bases stayed unmatched. CDR3 coding DNA: TGTGCCAGCAGTGTTACAGGGGGCGGTGAAAAACTGTTTTTT. Translated: CASSVTGGGEKLFF.

This chain joins TRBV29-1 and TRBJ2-6; tentative D call: TRBD1 (6 bases). Looked up from germline, CDR1 is SQVTM and CDR2 is ANQGSEA. The V end lost 5 bases, the J end lost 0 bases, and 17 bases lay between the germline ends. The CDR3 is 17 amino acids. The CDR3 coding sequence is TGCAGCGTTATACAGGGCGTCGCTTACTCTGGGGCCAACGTCCTGACTTTC. It yields the protein CSVIQGVAYSGANVLTF.

Points on this clone: Other DNA variants within this sample encode the same CDR3. The chain links TRBV7-3 to TRBJ2-1; 9 bases match TRBD1. The trim removed 5 bases at V and 9 bases at J, leaving 5 bases unmatched. Per germline, CDR1 SGHTA and CDR2 FQGTGA. This CDR3 contains 13 residues. CDR3 amino acids: CASSPTGGGEQFF. The CDR3 bases are TGTGCCAGCAGCCCGACAGGGGGTGGTGAGCAGTTCTTC.

This clone has a single count. Different DNA sequences within this sample yield the same CDR3. The genes are TRBV29-1 and TRBJ2-7; TRBD1 is a possible D gene (6 bases). The CDR3 has 13 amino acids. V was pared by 6 bases and J by 3 bases, with 15 bases between. Germline CDR1 is SQVTM and CDR2 is ANQGSEA. The CDR3: CSVETGTRYEQYF. The CDR3 DNA is TGCAGCGTCGAAACCGGGACACGCTACGAGCAGTACTTC.

The genes are TRBV27 and TRBJ2-3; D could derive from TRBD1 or TRBD2 (5 bases each). Trimming shortened V by 5 bases and J by 2 bases, and 23 bases separated the two germline ends. The CDR3 covers 18 residues. Germline values: CDR1 MNHEY, CDR2 SMNVEV (reference sequence). The CDR3 region has the DNA TGTGCCAGCAGTCGCACCCCCTGGGACGGTGAGCACACAGATACGCAGTATTTT. It codes for CASSRTPWDGEHTDTQYF.

The J gene is TRBJ2-2, the V gene TRBV11-2, with D hard to call. The CDR3 contains 17 residues. Germline V gene sequence: CDR1 SGHAT, CDR2 FQNNGV. Deletions cut 6 bases from V and 1 base from J, with 18 bases between. The CDR3 DNA follows: TGTGCCAGCAGGTCGAGGCAAGGCCCGTTGAACACCGGGGAGCTGTTTTTT. It specifies CASRSRQGPLNTGELFF.

The chain combines TRBV29-1 with TRBJ2-7, with 8 nucleotides matching TRBD1. Germline V lookup: CDR1 SQVTM, CDR2 ANQGSEA. The trim removed 3 bases at V and 7 bases at J, leaving 8 bases unmatched. CDR3 size: 13 residues. This CDR3 is CSVDGQGAIEQYF. The CDR3 DNA reads TGCAGCGTTGACGGGCAGGGGGCCATAGAGCAGTACTTC.

The chain carries TRBV4-1 and TRBJ2-5, with D unresolved. This CDR3 comprises 16 residues. Germline V gene lookup returns CDR1 MGHRA and CDR2 YSYEKL. The germline V and J ends were trimmed by 0 bases and 5 bases, with 16 bases remaining between them. The CDR3 DNA reads as TGCGCCAGCAGCCAAGATCGGTTCGGGCGGACGGAGACCCAGTACTTC. This codes for CASSQDRFGRTETQYF.

The chain joins TRBV27 to TRBJ2-7, with 9 bases aligning to TRBD1. This CDR3 spans 14 amino acids. Trimming removed 5 bases from V and 7 bases from J; junction bases left unmatched: 9. Germline CDR1 MNHEY, CDR2 SMNVEV (reference sequence). The CDR3 DNA sequence: TGTGCCAGCAGTCCTTGGACAGGGGTGGGGGAGCAGTACTTC. Amino acid sequence: CASSPWTGVGEQYF.

This clone was picked up one time. This chain connects TRBV27 to TRBJ2-1; D perhaps matches TRBD1 (6 bases). The CDR3 runs 14 residues. V was trimmed by 2 bases and J by 8 bases, leaving 13 bases between them. CDR1 is MNHEY and CDR2 is SMNVEV in the germline V gene (reference sequence). CDR3: CASSLRGTNHEQFF. The CDR3, as DNA: TGTGCCAGCAGTTTAAGGGGGACAAATCATGAGCAGTTCTTC.